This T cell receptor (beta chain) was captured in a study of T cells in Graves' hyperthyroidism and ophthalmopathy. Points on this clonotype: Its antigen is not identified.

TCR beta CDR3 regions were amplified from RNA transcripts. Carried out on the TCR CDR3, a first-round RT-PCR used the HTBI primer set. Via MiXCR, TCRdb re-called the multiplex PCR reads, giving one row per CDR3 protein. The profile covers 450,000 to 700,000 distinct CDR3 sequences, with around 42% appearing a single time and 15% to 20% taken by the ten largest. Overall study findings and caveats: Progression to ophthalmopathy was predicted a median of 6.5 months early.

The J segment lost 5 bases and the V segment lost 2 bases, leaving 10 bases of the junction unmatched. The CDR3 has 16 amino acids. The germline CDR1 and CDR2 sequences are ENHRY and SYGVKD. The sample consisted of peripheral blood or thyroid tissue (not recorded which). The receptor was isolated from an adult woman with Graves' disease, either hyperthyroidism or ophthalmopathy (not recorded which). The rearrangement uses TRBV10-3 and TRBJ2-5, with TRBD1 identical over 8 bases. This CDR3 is CAISEITGGMMETQYF. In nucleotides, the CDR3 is TGTGCCATCAGTGAGATTACAGGGGGGATGATGGAGACCCAGTACTTC.